The 19 T cell receptor beta chains reported below all come from one sample, sequenced in a study of blood T cell repertoires in COVID-19. Method: immunoSEQ multiplex PCR; TCRdb's copy keeps in-frame clones and lacks some. The sample lists approximately 300,000 clones, about 90% seen once, with 4.5% to 7% in the top ten. Sample: PBMCs or T cells enriched from blood (not recorded which). The receptors originated from a woman aged 25-40 years who had recovered from COVID-19.

CDR3 bases: TGTGCCAGCGGGGCAGGGGGGAATAATTCACCCCTCCACTTT. Amino acids: CASGAGGNNSPLHF. The chain uses TRBV25-1 and TRBJ1-6; 7 bases line up with TRBD1. In germline, CDR1 is MGHDK, CDR2 SYGVNS. J lost 5 bases, V lost 8 bases, and 6 bases had no gene match. This CDR3 is built from 14 residues.

This clone showed up just a few times. V gene TRBV19 combines with J gene TRBJ2-4, with 9 bases identical to TRBD1. This CDR3 region has 14 residues. Germline trimming cut 5 bases from V and 6 bases from J; bases unmatched to any gene: 5. Per germline, CDR1 LNHDA and CDR2 SQIVND (reference sequence). CDR3 protein: CASSLRTGANIQYF. The CDR3, as DNA: TGTGCCAGTAGTCTCCGGACAGGGGCAAACATTCAGTACTTC.

The sample holds one count of this clone. The chain carries TRBV7-9 and TRBJ1-2; D call uncertain. This CDR3 is 12 amino acids long. V was cut by 7 bases and J by 8 bases, with 14 bases left in between. The germline CDR1 and CDR2 sequences are SEHNR and FQNEAQ (reference sequence). Here the CDR3 DNA reads TGTGCCAGCATCTCGGGCGGGGAGGGCTACACCTTC. Translation gives CASISGGEGYTF.

The rearrangement uses TRBV11-2 and TRBJ1-1; 7 bases line up with TRBD1. The CDR3 consists of 14 residues. Germline V gene data show CDR1 as SGHAT and CDR2 as FQNNGV. V was clipped by 5 bases and J by 3 bases; unmatched bases: 6. The DNA of the CDR3 is TGTGCCAGCAGCAGGGGGCAGGGGTACACTGAAGCTTTCTTT. It translates to CASSRGQGYTEAFF.

This CDR3 is CASSLVQGYSNQPQHF. CDR3 in DNA: TGTGCCAGCAGCTTAGTCCAGGGTTATAGCAATCAGCCCCAGCATTTT. The chain recombines TRBV7-2 with TRBJ1-5; TRBD1 might be the D (5 bases). There are 16 residues in the CDR3. V lost 1 base to trimming and J lost 0 bases, with 10 bases between them. Germline V gene lookup returns CDR1 SGHTA and CDR2 FQGNSA.

The chain employs TRBV25-1 and TRBJ2-7, with D possibly matching TRBD1 (5 bases). CDR3 length: 14 amino acids. Trimming removed 5 bases from V and 2 bases from J, with 13 bases in between. Germline V lookup: CDR1 MGHDK, CDR2 SYGVNS. This chain's CDR3 is CASSRGSRAYEQYF. The CDR3 DNA reads as TGTGCCAGCAGTAGAGGCAGCAGGGCCTACGAGCAGTACTTC.

A remark on this clone: Other DNA variants within this sample encode the same CDR3. The chain joins TRBV30 to TRBJ2-1; D unclear. Germline CDR1 is GTSNPN and CDR2 is SVGIG (reference sequence). This CDR3 contains 13 residues. The germline V and J ends were trimmed by 0 bases and 5 bases, with 8 bases remaining between them. The CDR3 region is CAWSVGGNNEQFF. CDR3 DNA sequence: TGTGCCTGGAGTGTAGGCGGTAACAATGAGCAGTTCTTC.

The rearrangement links TRBV27 to TRBJ1-4; 9 bases are a match to TRBD1. Germline assignment: CDR1 MNHEY and CDR2 SMNVEV (reference sequence). The CDR3 sequence is 18 residues long. Trimming at V came to 6 bases and at J to 1 base, leaving 12 bases not matched to a gene. CDR3 in amino acids: CASRTTGTGSRTNEKLFF. CDR3 bases: TGTGCCAGCAGAACCACCGGGACAGGGAGCCGAACTAATGAAAAACTGTTTTTT.

The rearrangement uses TRBV6-2 or TRBV6-3 and TRBJ2-2, with a possible D match to TRBD2 (5 bases). V shed 6 bases and J shed 7 bases, with 12 bases lying between them. Germline V gene data show CDR1 as MNHEY and CDR2 as SVGEGT. The CDR3 has 13 amino acids. CDR3 in amino acids: CASSAFSVGELFF. The CDR3 DNA is TGTGCCAGCAGCGCCTTTAGCGTCGGGGAGCTGTTTTTT.

The chain uses TRBV27 and TRBJ1-1; D remains ambiguous. V lost 2 bases, J lost 7 bases, and 5 bases lay in between. The CDR3 is 11 amino acids. The germline V gene encodes CDR1 MNHEY and CDR2 SMNVEV (reference sequence). The DNA for the CDR3 is TGTGCCAGCAGTTTACTCGGTGAAGCTTTCTTT. It yields the protein CASSLLGEAFF.

The chain links TRBV11-1 to TRBJ1-1, with 7 bases matching TRBD1. The length of the CDR3 is 14 residues. The germline gives CDR1 SGHAT, CDR2 FQDESV (reference sequence). V shed 6 bases, J shed 1 base, and the junction held 5 bases outside the gene matches. The CDR3 loop is CASSSDRANTEAFF. The CDR3 DNA is TGTGCCAGCAGTTCTGACAGGGCGAACACTGAAGCTTTCTTT.

V is TRBV5-1 and J is TRBJ1-5; D is perhaps TRBD1 (5 bases). CDR3 length equals 15 residues. Germline lookup yields CDR1 SGHRS and CDR2 YFSETQ. V gave up 0 bases and J gave up 2 bases, with 9 bases separating them. The CDR3 sequence: CASSLGQSRNQPQHF. The CDR3 DNA is TGCGCCAGCAGCTTGGGACAGTCCCGCAATCAGCCCCAGCATTTT.

The gene calls are TRBV3-1 (or the pseudogene TRBV3-2) and TRBJ1-2, with D uncertain. Germline loops: CDR1 LGHDT, CDR2 YNNKEL (reference sequence). The CDR3 is 15 residues long. V was pared by 4 bases and J by 0 bases, with 12 bases between. DNA for the CDR3: TGTGCCAGCAGCCCTGTGACACCAGCTAACTATGGCTACACCTTC. Its protein is CASSPVTPANYGYTF.

V usage is TRBV19 and J usage is TRBJ1-3, with D possibly being TRBD1 (5 bases). The CDR3 runs to 16 residues. Trimming left V 4 bases short and J 0 bases short, with 13 bases between. The germline V gene has CDR1 LNHDA and CDR2 SQIVND (reference sequence). The CDR3 DNA reads TGTGCCAGTAGTACCGGGAGACAGACCTCTGGAAACACCATATATTTT. The encoded protein is CASSTGRQTSGNTIYF.

The chain recombines TRBV5-1 with TRBJ1-5, with unresolved D. The CDR3 consists of 14 residues. The V and J ends lost 4 bases and 4 bases respectively, with 12 bases between them. The germline CDR1 and CDR2 sequences are SGHRS and YFSETQ. As DNA, the CDR3 is TGCGCCAGCAGCCCGAGCCCCTTTAATCAGCCCCAGCATTTT. This encodes CASSPSPFNQPQHF.

The chain joins TRBV11-2 to TRBJ1-2; D possibly corresponds to TRBD1 (6 bases). Germline assignment: CDR1 SGHAT and CDR2 FQNNGV. V gave up 0 bases and J gave up 4 bases, with 9 bases separating them. The CDR3 totals 14 residues. The DNA of the CDR3 is TGTGCCAGCAGCTTAGAGCCCAGGGGCTATGGCTACACCTTC. Translation: CASSLEPRGYGYTF. Together with reference TRBV11-2 and TRBJ1-2, the CDR3 gives the full variable domain: EAGVAQSPRYKIIEKRQSVAFWCNPISGHATLYWYQQILGQGPKLLIQFQNNGVVDDSQLPKDRFSAERLKGVDSTLKIQPAKLEDSAVYLCASSLEPRGYGYTFGSGTRLTVV.

The genes are TRBV15 and TRBJ1-1, with 9 positions matching TRBD1. The CDR3 sequence is 14 residues long. The ends lost 5 bases at V and 6 bases at J; junction bases unmatched: 7. Germline values: CDR1 LNHNV, CDR2 YYDKDF (reference sequence). The CDR3 coding sequence is TGTGCCACCAGCTCAGACAGGGGGGGGCCTGAAGCTTTCTTT. Translation: CATSSDRGGPEAFF.

This clone was seen a few times. This chain uses TRBV10-1 with TRBJ1-1, with 7 bases aligning to TRBD1. Per germline, CDR1 WNHNN and CDR2 SYGVQD (reference sequence). The length of the CDR3 is 15 residues. Trimming took 5 bases from V and 2 from J; bases not matched to a gene: 8. The CDR3 is CASSSYRQGNTEAFF. As DNA, the CDR3 is TGCGCCAGCAGTTCCTACCGACAGGGTAACACTGAAGCTTTCTTT.

The J gene is TRBJ2-3, the V gene TRBV2; 8 bases align to TRBD1. Trimming at V came to 4 bases and at J to 4 bases, leaving 4 bases not matched to a gene. The CDR3 loop spans 14 amino acids. In germline, CDR1 is SNHLY, CDR2 FYNNEI. The CDR3 nucleotides are TGTGCCAGCAGTGGGCCAGGGGGCTCAGATACGCAGTATTTT. This encodes CASSGPGGSDTQYF. Filled out from reference TRBV2 and TRBJ2-3, the complete variable domain reads EPEVTQTPSHQVTQMGQEVILRCVPISNHLYFYWYRQILGQKVEFLVSFYNNEISEKSEIFDDQFSVERPDGSNFTLKIRSTKLEDSAMYFCASSGPGGSDTQYFGPGTRLTVL.